Listed below are T cell receptor beta chains from one sample, sequenced in a study of cytomegalovirus exposure and HLA in healthy donors. Produced via immunoSEQ multiplex PCR; TCRdb's table is partial and in-frame only. The data contain about 78,000 clones, roughly 80% of them singletons. The sequenced sample was PBMCs. These receptors all stem from a woman aged 45-65 years in good health and CMV-seronegative. CDR3s include the opening cysteine and the closing phenylalanine or tryptophan. The D gene is left open where the match is weak. Not every row has a clone size; where given, it reads once, few, many or a size class.

-,TRBV2,TRBJ1-5,-,TGTGCCAGCAGCGAAACCGCCGCGGGGAATCAGCCCCAGCATTTT,CASSETAAGNQPQHF
-,TRBV13,TRBJ1-1,-,TGTGCCAGCAGCCATACAGACACGTTCACTGAAGCTTTCTTT,CASSHTDTFTEAFF
TRBD2,TRBV4-2,TRBJ2-7,-,TGTGCCAGCAGCCAAGACAAAACTAGCGGGTTCACCTACGAGCAGTACTTC,CASSQDKTSGFTYEQYF
-,TRBV2,TRBJ2-1,-,TGTGCCAGCAGTGTCGGAGGGTGGGATGAGCAGTTCTTC,CASSVGGWDEQFF
TRBD1,TRBV4-1,TRBJ2-3,-,TGCGCCAGCAGCCAAGAGGACAGGGGGGGGACGGGTACGCAGTATTTT,CASSQEDRGGTGTQYF
TRBD1,TRBV2,TRBJ2-3,-,TGTGCCAGCAGTGAAGGGGGACAGGGAGGAGATACGCAGTATTTT,CASSEGGQGGDTQYF
TRBD1,TRBV6-1,TRBJ1-5,-,TGTGCCAGCAGTGAGTACAGGGGAGGACAGCCCCAGCATTTT,CASSEYRGGQPQHF
TRBD2,TRBV5-1,TRBJ2-5,-,TGCGCCAGCAGCTTGGGGACTAGCGGGAGACAAGAGACCCAGTACTTC,CASSLGTSGRQETQYF
-,TRBV5-1,TRBJ1-4,-,TGCGCCAGCAGCTTGGATCTTGAAAAACTGTTTTTT,CASSLDLEKLFF
-,TRBV5-6,TRBJ2-3,-,TGTGCCAGCAGCTTGAGGGGGGATACGCAGTATTTT,CASSLRGDTQYF
TRBD2,TRBV4-2,TRBJ2-5,-,TGTGCCAGCAGCCAAGGGACCTTAGCGGGAGGGAAGGGACAAGAGACCCAGTACTTC,CASSQGTLAGGKGQETQYF
TRBD2,TRBV5-4,TRBJ2-1,-,TGTGCCAGCAGCTTGGGCACTAGCGTTTACAATGAGCAGTTCTTC,CASSLGTSVYNEQFF
TRBD1,TRBV6-5,TRBJ1-1,-,TGTGCCAGCAGTTACGCGCAGGGGGCAGGAGGTACTGAAGCTTTCTTT,CASSYAQGAGGTEAFF
TRBD1,TRBV28,TRBJ2-1,-,TGTGCCAGCACCTCCCCCCCTGACAGGGCCAGCGGCGGGTTCTTC,CASTSPPDRASGGFF
-,TRBV19,TRBJ2-6,-,TGTGCCAGTAGTATAGGAGACAGTCGTCGAGGGGCCAACGTCCTGACTTTC,CASSIGDSRRGANVLTF
TRBD1,TRBV4-1,TRBJ1-2,-,TGCGCCAGCAGCCGAAAATCGGACAGGGATAACTATGGCTACACCTTC,CASSRKSDRDNYGYTF
-,TRBV7-9,TRBJ1-2,once,TGTGCCAGCAGCCCCGGCAGGGAGGTAGATGGCTACACCTTC,CASSPGREVDGYTF
-,TRBV4-2,TRBJ2-2,-,TGTGCCAGCAGCAGCCAACAGGGCGACACCGGGGAGCTGTTTTTT,CASSSQQGDTGELFF
-,TRBV5-6,TRBJ2-2,-,TGTGCCAGCAGCCGTACAGGGATCACCGGGGAGCTGTTTTTT,CASSRTGITGELFF
-,TRBV28,TRBJ2-2,-,TGTGCTTCAGAGGGATCCGGGGAGCTGTTTTTT,CASEGSGELFF
-,TRBV5-6,TRBJ1-5,-,TGTGCCAGCAGCGTAGACGGGGTCAATCAGCCCCAGCATTTT,CASSVDGVNQPQHF
-,TRBV6-5,TRBJ2-1,-,TGTGCCAGCAGTTACGCGGACTCCTACAATGAGCAGTTCTTC,CASSYADSYNEQFF
-,TRBV20-1,TRBJ1-2,-,TGCAGTGCTTCAGGATCTAATGGCTACACCTTC,CSASGSNGYTF
-,TRBV28,TRBJ2-3,-,TGTGCCAGCAGTTCCTACAGGATTCCTAGCACAGATACGCAGTATTTT,CASSSYRIPSTDTQYF
-,TRBV28,TRBJ1-2,-,TGTGCCAGCAGTTTACGGACAGACTATGGCTACACCTTC,CASSLRTDYGYTF
-,TRBV7-9,TRBJ2-1,-,TGTGCCAGCAGCCTTGACAGAAATGAGCAGTTCTTC,CASSLDRNEQFF
-,TRBV11-2,TRBJ2-5,-,TGTGCCAGCAGCTTACCCCGGACAGAAGAAGAGACCCAGTACTTC,CASSLPRTEEETQYF
TRBD1,TRBV29-1,TRBJ1-2,-,TGCAGCGTTGAAGATCTGACAGGGACCTATGGCTACACCTTC,CSVEDLTGTYGYTF
-,TRBV15,TRBJ1-6,-,TGTGCCACCAGCAGAGCCCGGGAGGCCAGCTCCTATAATTCACCCCTCCACTTT,CATSRAREASSYNSPLHF
TRBD2,TRBV11-2,TRBJ2-7,few,TGTGCCAGCAGCCAGGGACGGGGGGGCGAGCAGTACTTC,CASSQGRGGEQYF
TRBD2,TRBV28,TRBJ2-7,-,TGTGCCAGCAGGCGCGGGACTAGCGGGAGGCCGTACGAGCAGTACTTC,CASRRGTSGRPYEQYF
TRBD2,TRBV7-8,TRBJ2-5,once,TGTGCCAGCAGCTTAAGAACTAGCGGGAGATTGGACCAAGAGACCCAGTACTTC,CASSLRTSGRLDQETQYF
-,TRBV9,TRBJ1-4,-,TGTGCCAGCAGCGCCCCGGATGAAAAACTGTTTTTT,CASSAPDEKLFF
TRBD2,TRBV2,TRBJ2-3,-,TGTGCCAGCAGTCCTAGCGGGGTTGGAACAGATACGCAGTATTTT,CASSPSGVGTDTQYF
-,TRBV15,TRBJ2-3,-,TGTGCCACCAGAGAGGACAGTAGCACAGATACGCAGTATTTT,CATREDSSTDTQYF
-,TRBV5-1,TRBJ1-2,-,TGCGCCAGCAGCTTGCGGTCTAACTGTGGCTACACCTTC,CASSLRSNCGYTF
-,TRBV2,TRBJ2-7,once,TGTGCCAGCAGACTCTCGGGTGGGTTAGGCTCCTACGAGCAGTACTTC,CASRLSGGLGSYEQYF
TRBD2,TRBV25-1,TRBJ2-3,-,TGTGCCAGCAGTCGGGGGGGGGCAGATACGCAGTATTTT,CASSRGGADTQYF
-,TRBV5-1,TRBJ2-2,-,TGCGCCAGCAGCTTGGAAGGGGTCGGGGAGCTGTTTTTT,CASSLEGVGELFF
TRBD2,TRBV10-3,TRBJ2-3,few,TGTGCCATCACTCCCCGGACTAGCGGGGCTTCCGGGCAAGATACGCAGTATTTT,CAITPRTSGASGQDTQYF
-,TRBV29-1,TRBJ2-5,-,TGCAGCGTTGGTAGGGGGGAGACCCAGTACTTC,CSVGRGETQYF
TRBD1,TRBV5-1,TRBJ1-6,-,TGCGCCAGCAGCTTGAGGGACAGGGAGGAATCACCCCTCCACTTT,CASSLRDREESPLHF
TRBD2,TRBV5-4,TRBJ2-1,-,TGTGCCAGCAGCGCTACTAGCGGGACCTACAATGAGCAGTTCTTC,CASSATSGTYNEQFF
-,TRBV27,TRBJ1-5,-,TGTGCCAGCAGTTTGACCTATGGGAGTCAGCCCCAGCATTTT,CASSLTYGSQPQHF
-,TRBV18,TRBJ2-5,once,TGTGCCAGCTCACCTCGATGGGGGGACCAAGAGACCCAGTACTTC,CASSPRWGDQETQYF
TRBD1,TRBV4-3,TRBJ2-3,-,TGCGCCAGCAGCCAAGAAAGGGGACAGGGGCCCCCCTGGGATACGCAGTATTTT,CASSQERGQGPPWDTQYF
TRBD1,TRBV19,TRBJ1-5,-,TGTGCCAGTACGGAAACCGGGACAGGATATAGCAATCAGCCCCAGCATTTT,CASTETGTGYSNQPQHF
TRBD1,TRBV7-9,TRBJ1-1,-,TGTGCCAGCAGCTTAGGAGACAGGGTCGACACTGAAGCTTTCTTT,CASSLGDRVDTEAFF
-,TRBV9,TRBJ1-1,-,TGTGCCAGCAGCGTAGATCCCGTACAGGGTAATACTGAAGCTTTCTTT,CASSVDPVQGNTEAFF
TRBD1,TRBV4-2,TRBJ2-2,-,TGTGCCAGCAGCCAAGATGAGGGGGCAACCGGGGAGCTGTTTTTT,CASSQDEGATGELFF
TRBD2,TRBV9,TRBJ2-1,-,TGTGCCAGCAGCGTAGCTGGGAGGGAGTTCGATGAGCAGTTCTTC,CASSVAGREFDEQFF
TRBD1,TRBV14,TRBJ1-3,-,TGTGCCAGCAGCGCACCCCCAGGGGGCATTTTGGGAAACACCATATATTTT,CASSAPPGGILGNTIYF
TRBD1,TRBV6-4,TRBJ2-1,-,TGTGCCAGCAGTGACTCGACAGGGGCAAGCAATGAGCAGTTCTTC,CASSDSTGASNEQFF
-,TRBV6-6,TRBJ2-7,-,TGTGCCAGCATTCTCACCCCGCAGGTTTCCTACGAGCAGTACTTC,CASILTPQVSYEQYF
TRBD1,TRBV25-1,TRBJ1-2,once,TGTGCCAGCAGGACAGGGGGCTATGGCTACACCTTC,CASRTGGYGYTF